In this sample, the clone carrying this T cell receptor beta chain turned up a few times. The data are from a study of blood T cell repertoires in COVID-19. Background on the study: Acute and convalescent COVID-19 samples came from the United States, Italy and Spain. In each case, the material was cDNA or gDNA derived from T cells, B-cell-depleted T cells, or PBMCs.

The germline CDR1 and CDR2 sequences are GTSNPN and SVGIG (reference sequence). V was trimmed by 0 bases and J by 11 bases, leaving 16 bases between them. The CDR3 sequence is 13 residues long. Per the authors' pipeline: Quantification of nucleated cells was approximated via reference gene primer amplification. TCRdb's copy holds only in-frame clones and misses some; the assay was immunoSEQ multiplex PCR. The V and J calls and clone size are taken from that table; D and trimming were inferred from the DNA. The data show 90,000 or so clones, around 84% seen once. The sample was peripheral blood. This clonotype was sampled from a man aged 55 to 69 with acute or convalescent COVID-19. The chain has TRBV30 and TRBJ1-1; no clear D. CDR3: CAWSVLPQPRAFF. Written as DNA, the CDR3 is TGTGCCTGGAGTGTACTTCCACAGCCCAGGGCTTTCTTT. The variable domain in full, with the rest retrieved from reference TRBV30 and TRBJ1-1, is SQTIHQWPATLVQPVGSPLSLECTVEGTSNPNLYWYRQAAGRGLQLLFYSVGIGQISSEVPQNLSASRPQDRQFILSSKKLLLSDSGFYLCAWSVLPQPRAFFGQGTRLTVV.